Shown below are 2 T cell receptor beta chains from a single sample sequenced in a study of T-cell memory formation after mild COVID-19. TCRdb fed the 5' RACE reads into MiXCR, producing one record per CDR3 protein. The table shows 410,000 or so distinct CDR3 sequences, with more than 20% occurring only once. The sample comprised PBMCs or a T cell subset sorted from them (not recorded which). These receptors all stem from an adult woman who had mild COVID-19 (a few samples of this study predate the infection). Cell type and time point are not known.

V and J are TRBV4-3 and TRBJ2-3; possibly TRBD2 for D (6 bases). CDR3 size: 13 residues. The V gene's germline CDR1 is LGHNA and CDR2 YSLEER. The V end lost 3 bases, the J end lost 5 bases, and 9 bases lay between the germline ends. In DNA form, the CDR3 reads TGCGCCAGCAGCCAGAATAGCGGAGATACGCAGTATTTT. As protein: CASSQNSGDTQYF.

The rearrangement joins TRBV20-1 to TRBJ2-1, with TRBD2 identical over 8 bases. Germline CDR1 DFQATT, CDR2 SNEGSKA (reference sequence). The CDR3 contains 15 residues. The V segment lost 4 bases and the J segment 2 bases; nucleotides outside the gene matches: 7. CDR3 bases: TGCAGTGCTATCTCAGGAGCGGGAGCCTACAATGAGCAGTTCTTC. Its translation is CSAISGAGAYNEQFF.